Listed here are 13 T cell receptor beta chains from one sample, sequenced in a study of T cell responses to AZD1222 COVID-19 vaccine. TCRdb's table, derived via immunoSEQ multiplex PCR, lists solely in-frame clones and lacks some. The data hold some 170,000 clones, with 90% to 95% observed a single time. This specimen was peripheral blood, taken 28 days after the second AZD1222 dose. Receptors originate from an adult who received the AZD1222 COVID-19 vaccine.

The rearrangement links TRBV7-9 to TRBJ2-3, with D hard to call. The germline V and J ends were trimmed by 1 base and 5 bases, with 7 bases remaining between them. CDR1 SEHNR and CDR2 FQNEAQ come from the germline V gene (reference sequence). The CDR3 is made up of 13 amino acids. The DNA for the CDR3 is TGTGCCAGCAGCTTAGGACCGGGAGATACGCAGTATTTT. Its protein product is CASSLGPGDTQYF.

In this sample, this clone turned up once. The chain recombines TRBV30 with TRBJ1-5, with D perhaps matching TRBD1 (5 bases). The V and J ends lost 5 bases and 2 bases respectively, with 13 bases between them. This CDR3 contains 14 residues. Germline assignment: CDR1 GTSNPN and CDR2 SVGIG (reference sequence). CDR3 sequence (DNA): TGTGCCTGGGAGAGAGGGGAAGGCAATCAGCCCCAGCATTTT. This translates into CAWERGEGNQPQHF.

This chain uses TRBV28 with TRBJ1-5, with D maybe TRBD1 (5 bases). This CDR3 is built from 17 residues. V was pared by 5 bases and J by 0 bases, with 17 bases between. Per germline, CDR1 MDHEN and CDR2 SYDVKM. The chain's CDR3 is CASSLGAGRVSNQPQHF. For the CDR3, the DNA is TGTGCCAGCAGTCTGGGAGCAGGGCGTGTTAGCAATCAGCCCCAGCATTTT.

This sequence joins TRBV7-2 and TRBJ1-1, with 8 bases that match TRBD1. After removal of 7 bases from V and 6 bases from J, the junction contained 10 bases not matched to a gene. The germline V gene encodes CDR1 SGHTA and CDR2 FQGNSA. This CDR3 contains 14 residues. CDR3 in amino acids: CASTRGQGASEAFF. CDR3 sequence (DNA): TGTGCCAGCACCCGGGGGCAGGGGGCTTCTGAAGCTTTCTTT.

The chain combines TRBV5-1 with TRBJ2-7; either TRBD1 or TRBD2 may supply D (7 bases each). Trimming took 2 bases from V and 3 from J, leaving 15 bases between them. The V gene's germline CDR1 is SGHRS and CDR2 YFSETQ. This CDR3 region has 15 residues. CDR3 in DNA: TGCGCCAGCAGCTTAGGGGGGGACAGCTTCTACGAGCAGTACTTC. Translating gives CASSLGGDSFYEQYF.

This clone was seen a single time. For the CDR3, the DNA is TGTGCCAGCAGCTTAGTTAGGGCTAGCAGACAAGAGACCCAGTACTTC. Translating it yields CASSLVRASRQETQYF. This rearrangement joins TRBV7-2 to TRBJ2-5; weak D call: TRBD2 (5 bases). Trimming cost V 1 base and J 2 bases, with 14 bases left between them. CDR3 length: 16 residues. The V gene's germline CDR1 is SGHTA and CDR2 FQGNSA.

This clone is a singleton in its sample. The gene calls are TRBV28 and TRBJ2-2; 8 nucleotides match TRBD2. V trimming: 6 bases; J trimming: 4 bases; junction bases outside the gene matches: 7. The V gene's germline CDR1 is MDHEN and CDR2 SYDVKM. The CDR3 totals 15 residues. Here the CDR3 reads CASSSPSGGTGELFF. CDR3 nucleotide sequence: TGTGCCAGCAGCTCCCCGAGCGGGGGCACCGGGGAGCTGTTTTTT.

The chain employs TRBV18 and TRBJ2-7; 7 nucleotides line up with TRBD2. From germline, CDR1 is KGHSH and CDR2 LQKENI. The CDR3 consists of 14 residues. The V and J ends lost 3 bases and 7 bases, in that order; junction bases with no gene match: 9. DNA for the CDR3: TGTGCCAGCTCACCCGGGACTAACACCCTGGAGCAGTACTTC. This codes for CASSPGTNTLEQYF.

This clone was recorded once. The V gene is TRBV7-2, the J gene TRBJ1-2, with a weak D call TRBD1 (6 bases). The germline V gene has CDR1 SGHTA and CDR2 FQGNSA. The CDR3 consists of 13 residues. The V end was cut by 7 bases, the J end by 5 bases, with 14 bases between. The CDR3 is CASTRTGSYGYTF. The CDR3 DNA reads TGTGCCAGCACCCGAACAGGGTCATATGGCTACACCTTC.

This chain connects TRBV3-1 (or the pseudogene TRBV3-2) to TRBJ1-3; D gene unclear. V lost 1 base and J 9 bases, leaving 10 bases between the germline ends. The CDR3 loop spans 13 amino acids. Germline lookup yields CDR1 LGHDT and CDR2 YNNKEL (reference sequence). CDR3 sequence (DNA): TGTGCCAGCAGCCAAGCAATTTACGGCACCATATATTTT. Its protein is CASSQAIYGTIYF.

The rearrangement uses TRBV18 and TRBJ1-1; D is perhaps TRBD1 (6 bases). CDR3 size: 13 residues. Germline-derived CDR1 and CDR2 are KGHSH and LQKENI. Trimming pared 4 bases from V and 1 base from J, leaving 7 bases between. The CDR3 loop is CASSQGENTEAFF. The CDR3 nucleotides are TGTGCCAGCTCACAGGGGGAGAACACTGAAGCTTTCTTT.

The chain couples TRBV4-3 to TRBJ1-2, with D hard to call. The ends were cut back, 0 bases at V and 5 bases at J, with 13 bases in the middle. The CDR3 is made up of 15 amino acids. From germline, CDR1 is LGHNA and CDR2 YSLEER. CDR3 in amino acids: CASSQDRISGYGYTF. Here the CDR3 DNA reads TGCGCCAGCAGCCAAGATAGGATCTCGGGGTATGGCTACACCTTC.

The chain employs TRBV9 and TRBJ1-6; D not resolved. The ends were cut back, 3 bases at V and 0 bases at J, with 4 bases in the middle. The length of the CDR3 is 14 residues. Germline V CDR1 and CDR2: SGDLS, YYNGEE. The CDR3 nucleotides are TGTGCCAGCAGCGCCGGCTCCTATAATTCACCCCTCCACTTT. It specifies CASSAGSYNSPLHF.